Presented here are 19 T cell receptor beta chains from one specimen sequenced in a study of graft-versus-host responses after intestinal transplantation. Profiling relied on immunoSEQ multiplex PCR, and the TCRdb table lists in-frame clones only, not all of them. The profile shows tens of thousands of clones, about 88% of them singletons. Their antigens are not known. Source: unstimulated CD4+ T cells sorted from spleen or lymph node cells, taken before intestinal transplant. The origin of the receptors is a human donor who received an intestinal transplant.

The chain couples TRBV5-1 to TRBJ1-4; D is perhaps TRBD1 (6 bases). The V end lost 3 bases, the J end lost 4 bases, and 10 bases lay between the germline ends. The CDR3 is 14 residues long. Looked up from germline, CDR1 is SGHRS and CDR2 is YFSETQ. The CDR3 here is CASSYREFNEKLFF. The CDR3 region has the DNA TGCGCCAGCAGCTACAGGGAATTTAATGAAAAACTGTTTTTT.

This clone was counted a single time. The chain couples TRBV6-5 to TRBJ2-2; 11 nucleotides line up with TRBD2. CDR3 length equals 15 residues. V was pared by 7 bases and J by 5 bases, with 6 bases of the junction left unmatched. Germline CDR1 is MNHEY and CDR2 is SVGAGI. The CDR3 region has the DNA TGTGCCAGCACCGAATGGACTAGCGGGACCGGGGAGCTGTTTTTT. It codes for CASTEWTSGTGELFF.

V gene TRBV7-8 combines with J gene TRBJ2-1, with 11 bases aligning to TRBD2. The CDR3 extends over 16 amino acids. Per the germline V gene, CDR1 is SGHVS and CDR2 is FQNEAQ. The ends lost 5 bases at V and 4 bases at J; junction bases unmatched: 7. The CDR3 sequence: CASSVITSGGYNEQFF. The CDR3 DNA reads TGTGCCAGCAGCGTAATAACTAGCGGGGGATACAATGAGCAGTTCTTC.

CDR3 amino acids: CASSSTSGRSTDTQYF. CDR3 nucleotide sequence: TGTGCCAGCAGCTCCACTAGCGGGAGAAGCACAGATACGCAGTATTTT. The rearrangement uses TRBV7-9 and TRBJ2-3; 11 bases are a match to TRBD2. The CDR3 is 16 residues long. Germline assignment: CDR1 SEHNR and CDR2 FQNEAQ (reference sequence). The ends lost 4 bases at V and 0 bases at J; junction bases unmatched: 3.

J is TRBJ1-5 and V is TRBV6-5, with D hard to call. The germline CDR1 and CDR2 sequences are MNHEY and SVGAGI. This CDR3 has 12 amino acids. Trimming took 7 bases from V and 5 from J, leaving 9 bases between them. CDR3 sequence reads: CASKEGDQPQHF. The DNA of the CDR3 is TGTGCCAGCAAGGAGGGCGATCAGCCCCAGCATTTT.

The V and J genes are TRBV4-2 and TRBJ2-7; TRBD2 is a possible D gene (5 bases). Germline-derived CDR1 and CDR2 are LGHNA and YNFKEQ. The CDR3 is 13 amino acids. The V end was cut by 2 bases, the J end by 6 bases, with 11 bases between. The CDR3 sequence is CASSQLPEAEQYF. Here the CDR3 DNA reads TGTGCCAGCAGCCAATTGCCGGAGGCCGAGCAGTACTTC.

The V gene is TRBV6-5, the J gene TRBJ1-4, with a weak D call TRBD1 (5 bases). Germline CDR1 reads MNHEY; CDR2 reads SVGAGI. This CDR3 comprises 15 residues. V was clipped by 2 bases and J by 0 bases, with 7 bases between them. The CDR3, as DNA: TGTGCCAGCAGTTACAGGGGCGCAACTAATGAAAAACTGTTTTTT. Its translation is CASSYRGATNEKLFF.

The rearrangement joins TRBV28 to TRBJ2-5; 7 bases agree with TRBD2. Looked up from germline, CDR1 is MDHEN and CDR2 is SYDVKM. This CDR3 has 14 residues. The ends lost 5 bases at V and 2 bases at J; junction bases unmatched: 5. This chain's CDR3 is CASSLLAKQETQYF. For the CDR3, the DNA is TGTGCCAGCAGTCTACTAGCGAAACAAGAGACCCAGTACTTC.

This chain links TRBV6-6 with TRBJ1-4; D not resolved. V lost 4 bases to trimming and J lost 6 bases, with 3 bases between them. The CDR3 totals 11 residues. From germline, CDR1 is MNHNY and CDR2 SVGAGI (reference sequence). CDR3 coding DNA: TGTGCCAGCAGTTTATATGAAAAACTGTTTTTT. Its protein product is CASSLYEKLFF.

CDR3 nucleotide sequence: TGTGCCAGCATTCGGGAGGCCAGGGCGGACTATGGCTACACCTTC. Translation: CASIREARADYGYTF. The chain links TRBV6-6 to TRBJ1-2, with a possible D match to TRBD1 (5 bases). CDR1 and CDR2 from the germline V gene are MNHNY and SVGAGI (reference sequence). This CDR3 is 15 amino acids long. V lost 7 bases and J 3 bases, leaving 18 bases between the germline ends.

This rearrangement joins TRBV27 to TRBJ2-2, with 11 positions matching TRBD2. Germline CDR1 is MNHEY and CDR2 is SMNVEV (reference sequence). The CDR3 sequence is 19 residues long. The ends lost 4 bases at V and 5 bases at J; junction bases unmatched: 15. This chain's CDR3 is CASSSLGLAGGAGTGELFF. As DNA, the CDR3 is TGTGCCAGCAGTTCCCTCGGGCTAGCGGGAGGTGCGGGGACCGGGGAGCTGTTTTTT.

The V gene is TRBV5-1, the J gene TRBJ1-1, with 12 bases fitting TRBD1. Germline CDR1 and CDR2: SGHRS and YFSETQ. Trimming at V came to 4 bases and at J to 8 bases, leaving 3 bases not matched to a gene. This CDR3 comprises 13 residues. The CDR3 here is CASSVGTGGEAFF. The CDR3 DNA reads as TGCGCCAGCAGCGTAGGGACAGGGGGCGAAGCTTTCTTT.

In its sample, this clone was seen once. This chain connects TRBV18 to TRBJ1-4; D may be TRBD1 (5 bases). The CDR3 covers 15 residues. Trimming took off 3 bases at V and 7 bases at J, with 15 bases between the two ends. Per germline, CDR1 KGHSH and CDR2 LQKENI. The CDR3 reads CASSPGGTNSEKLFF. CDR3 DNA: TGTGCCAGCTCACCGGGGGGGACTAATTCTGAAAAACTGTTTTTT. The entire variable domain, with the rest obtained from reference TRBV18 and TRBJ1-4, is as follows: NAGVMQNPRHLVRRRGQEARLRCSPMKGHSHVYWYRQLPEEGLKFMVYLQKENIIDESGMPKERFSAEFPKEGPSILRIQQVVRGDSAAYFCASSPGGTNSEKLFFGSGTQLSVL.

The rearrangement uses TRBV6-6 and TRBJ1-1; 10 bases align to TRBD1. V trimming: 4 bases; J trimming: 6 bases; junction bases outside the gene matches: 11. The CDR3 covers 16 residues. Germline loops: CDR1 MNHNY, CDR2 SVGAGI (reference sequence). The CDR3 spells CASSSQGQGMRAEAFF. For the CDR3, the DNA is TGTGCCAGCAGTTCCCAGGGACAGGGGATGAGGGCTGAAGCTTTCTTT.

The V gene is TRBV11-2, the J gene TRBJ2-5, with 9 bases matching TRBD1. This CDR3 is 14 amino acids long. The trim removed 6 bases at V and 5 bases at J, leaving 7 bases unmatched. Germline lookup yields CDR1 SGHAT and CDR2 FQNNGV. DNA for the CDR3: TGTGCCAGCAGTAAAACAGGGGGCGTCGAGACCCAGTACTTC. This translates into CASSKTGGVETQYF.

The chain has TRBV19 and TRBJ1-1; 7 bases are a match to TRBD1. CDR3 length: 14 amino acids. The germline gives CDR1 LNHDA, CDR2 SQIVND (reference sequence). Trimming removed 7 bases from V and 4 bases from J; junction bases left unmatched: 9. The CDR3 loop is CASMGIRGPTEAFF. The DNA of the CDR3 is TGTGCCAGTATGGGGATTAGGGGGCCCACTGAAGCTTTCTTT.

The J gene is TRBJ1-2, the V gene TRBV5-4; D is possibly TRBD1 (6 bases). V shed 4 bases and J shed 6 bases, with 22 bases lying between them. In germline, CDR1 is SGHNT, CDR2 YYREEE (reference sequence). This CDR3 region has 16 residues. Here the CDR3 reads CASSLEGPRGKNGYTF. The CDR3, as DNA: TGTGCCAGCAGCCTCGAGGGCCCCAGGGGTAAGAATGGCTACACCTTC. The full variable domain, in which reference TRBV5-4 and TRBJ1-2 provide the parts outside the CDR3, is ETGVTQSPTHLIKTRGQQVTLRCSSQSGHNTVSWYQQALGQGPQFIFQYYREEENGRGNFPPRFSGLQFPNYSSELNVNALELDDSALYLCASSLEGPRGKNGYTFGSGTRLTVV.

The rearrangement links TRBV21-1 to TRBJ2-1; the DNA was not used to check the table's D call, TRBD2. TRBV21-1 represents a pseudogene. This CDR3 contains 17 residues. The CDR3 DNA reads as TGTGCCAGCAGGGTCGATATAGCACACCATTCCGACAATGAGCAGTTCTTC. It encodes CASRVDIAHHSDNEQFF.

V usage is TRBV27 and J usage is TRBJ2-7; 8 bases fit TRBD2. The J segment lost 3 bases and the V segment lost 5 bases, leaving 12 bases of the junction unmatched. Germline V gives CDR1 MNHEY, CDR2 SMNVEV (reference sequence). There are 16 residues in the CDR3. The CDR3 DNA sequence: TGTGCCAGCAGTCCCAGGGTCGGGAGGGCATTCTACGAGCAGTACTTC. Encoded protein: CASSPRVGRAFYEQYF.